The clone carrying this T cell receptor (beta chain) has a handful of counts. Each CDR3 protein gets one entry after TCRdb re-called the 5' RACE reads with MiXCR. The sample shows about 130,000 distinct CDR3 sequences, about 6% of them seen only once. Germline V lookup: CDR1 KGHSH, CDR2 LQKENI. This CDR3 contains 15 residues. With V trimmed by 3 bases and J by 4 bases, 6 bases remained unmatched. This sample was included in a study of T-cell memory formation after mild COVID-19. The chain is built from TRBV18 and TRBJ2-3; 8 positions agree with TRBD1. The clonotype originates from an adult woman who had mild COVID-19 (a few samples of this study predate the infection). Cell type and time point are not known. Input material: PBMCs or a T cell subset sorted from them (not recorded which). CDR3 bases: TGTGCCAGCTCACCTCTTGGACAGGGTGCAGATACGCAGTATTTT. Translation: CASSPLGQGADTQYF.